This T cell receptor (beta chain) is drawn from a study of shared clonotypes between healthy human individuals (dated by TCRdb to about 2020). Notes on the research overall: Two women and three men aged 18 to 49 years were included in the cohort. For each donor, CD4 naive and CD4 memory were each given three plates, CD8 naive was given two plates, and CD8 memory was given one plate. Per donor, leukapheresis produced somewhere between about 0.8 and 9 billion PBMCs. To increase sequencing depth and limit assay-specific biases, different laboratories used diverse techniques to prepare libraries and sequence TCR repertoires. Blood TCR repertoires of roughly five healthy adults were deeply sequenced to estimate repertoire size and the extent of clonotype sharing between individuals. Points the paper makes about the study in general: About 5% of naive CD4, 3.5% of naive CD8, roughly 2.4% of memory CD4, and approximately 0.39% of memory CD8 clonotypes were shared across a few donors. Naive subsets generally had larger estimated clonotype richness than memory subsets did. Sampling was limited to blood, and TCR repertoires in tissue likely differ from TCR repertoires in blood. Because the study included a small number of donors, the genetic and exposure-history diversity represented was limited. Compared with non-shared clonotypes, clonotypes shared by all four sorted-subset donors had higher generation probabilities. Even with the large sequencing depth, rarefaction of the sorted-subset datasets indicated that sequencing was incomplete. Pairwise subsampling led to the expectation that sequencing depth would affect the degree of clonotype sharing among donors.

TCR CDR3 regions were amplified from genomic DNA by multiplex PCR using the deep immunoSEQ assay. Genomic DNA extracted from each cell subset was distributed evenly over all wells of several immunoSEQ 96-well plates, and each plate served as one replicate. For sorted subsets, 200 ng of genomic DNA, equivalent to roughly 33,000 T cell genomes, went into each replicate PCR. Purified libraries were measured with a Qubit 3.0 fluorometer, size-checked on a Bioanalyzer 2100, and measured again with the KAPA Library Quantification kit. Each immunoSEQ 96-well plate was sequenced on its own single-read 150-cycle Illumina NextSeq 550 flow cell. Regarding the original processing steps: Because the immunoSEQ output included only junctional sequences and no quality scores, the filtering could not be the same as the filtering used for full-length reads. To assign V/J genes and CDR3, sequences were annotated using PyIR, a Python wrapper for IgBLAST v1.9, with IMGT germline references. Any read was removed if the V/J assignment was weak (E-value above 1e-6), the CDR3 was missing, or the read contained stop codons, out-of-frame junctions, or ambiguous translated residues. A V3J clonotype was defined by an identical inferred V gene, J gene, and CDR3 amino acid sequence. To compute the percentage overlap between repertoires, the number of shared unique clonotypes was divided by the size of the smaller repertoire. Repertoire richness was assessed with RTK rarefaction, the Chao1 estimator, and Recon v2.1 estimates of unobserved clonotypes. Generation probabilities were computed with OLGA for all TCRbeta clonotypes obtained by the gDNA method from a handful of donors. What TCRdb holds here is the immuneACCESS table cut down to in-frame rearrangements. Part of the clones is not present; checked against another copy, under half of the missing clones reflect an unresolved V gene, and the others are unexplained. Clone size and V and J calls were adopted from that table, with D and trimming inferred from the DNA. This sample lists 2 million or so clones; about 95% were detected once. Of the sample, 1% to 1.3% is held by the ten largest clones.

To note about this clone: What this receptor recognizes is not known. No per-base quality is available; no much larger clone lies one base away.

CD8 naive samples were CD45RO-negative cells positively selected for CCR7, giving a CD45RA+CCR7+ population that excluded TemRA cells. The donors were healthy, HIV-negative adults with no recently reported acute infections or vaccinations. Every donor was a Caucasian adult residing in Nashville, Tennessee, USA. Blood was collected by leukapheresis, and PBMCs were isolated by Ficoll-Histopaque density gradient centrifugation and then cryopreserved in liquid nitrogen vapor phase. Analytical flow cytometry was used to check the purity and quantity of every magnetically sorted T cell population. Each sorted fraction had its genomic DNA isolated and then quantified by UV absorbance on a Nanodrop 2000c. Specimen: naive CD8+ T cells sorted from blood. The label giving this sample's cell subset or site can be read as: CD45RA+CCR7+. The sequence was collected from a man aged 18 to 30 in good health.

The nucleotide sequence is given as TGTGCCAGCAGTCTAGCAAGCGAGAACACCGGGGAGCTGTTTTTT. It translates as CASSLASENTGELFF. The chain is assembled from TRBV27 and TRBJ2-2; TRBD2 is a possible D gene, resting on 5 matching bases. The germline V gene (reference sequence) sets CDR1 to MNHEY and CDR2 to SMNVEV. Reading from cysteine to phenylalanine, the CDR3 counts 15 amino acids. Of all the DNA, just the CDR3 is kept, 45 bases in frame from base 1. V lost 5 bases and J lost 1 base; the stretch between them is 11 bases long.